Listed below are T cell receptor beta chains from one sample, sequenced in a study of T cells in Graves' hyperthyroidism and ophthalmopathy. TCRdb independently ran MiXCR on the multiplex PCR reads; one entry per CDR3 protein. The sample consists of approximately 380,000 distinct CDR3 sequences, around an eighth of them appearing once. Source material: blood. These receptors originate from a man aged 45-60 years with Graves' ophthalmopathy. Each CDR3 is given with its conserved first and last residue. D genes are given only for firm matches. Clone size, where shown, is once, few, many, or a class for clones that have expanded.

clone size	V gene	J gene	D gene	CDR3 protein	CDR3 DNA
many	TRBV2	TRBJ2-3	NA	CASMTFGLFSTDTQYF	TGTGCCAGCATGACGTTTGGTTTGTTCTCCACAGATACGCAGTATTTT
NA	TRBV19	TRBJ2-1	TRBD2	CASTPIEGLAGEDEQFF	TGTGCCAGTACCCCTATAGAGGGACTAGCGGGAGAGGACGAGCAGTTCTTC
many	TRBV18	TRBJ2-3	TRBD2	CASSPKRELTDTQYF	TGTGCCAGCTCACCGAAGCGGGAGTTGACAGATACGCAGTATTTT
NA	TRBV5-5	TRBJ1-5	NA	CASSRDPGGNQPQHF	TGTGCCAGCAGCAGGGACCCCGGAGGAAATCAGCCCCAGCATTTT
many	TRBV2	TRBJ2-1	TRBD2	CASRGSERLAVYNEQFF	TGTGCCAGCAGGGGGTCGGAACGACTAGCGGTCTACAATGAGCAGTTCTTC
many	TRBV20-1	TRBJ2-7	NA	CSARREEQYF	TGCAGTGCTAGAAGGGAAGAGCAGTACTTC
NA	TRBV29-1	TRBJ2-7	NA	CSTSRTDSYEQYF	TGCAGCACGAGCCGGACAGATTCCTACGAGCAGTACTTC
many	TRBV27	TRBJ1-1	NA	CASGDPRRVWDTEAFF	TGTGCCAGCGGAGACCCACGGAGGGTCTGGGACACTGAAGCTTTCTTT
few	TRBV30	TRBJ2-1	NA	CAWSVVGQEQFF	TGTGCCTGGAGTGTGGTAGGACAGGAGCAGTTCTTC
NA	TRBV4-1	TRBJ1-1	TRBD1	CASAGQGMNTEAFF	TGCGCCAGCGCAGGACAGGGGATGAACACTGAAGCTTTCTTT
few	TRBV7-9	TRBJ1-6	NA	CASKGQGDSPLHF	TGTGCCAGCAAGGGGCAGGGCGATTCACCCCTCCACTTT
many	TRBV11-2	TRBJ2-2	TRBD2	CASSPLAGASGELFF	TGTGCCAGCAGCCCGCTAGCGGGAGCATCCGGGGAGCTGTTTTTT
many	TRBV30	TRBJ2-3	NA	CAWSTRTDTQYF	TGTGCCTGGAGTACTCGGACAGATACGCAGTATTTT
NA	TRBV19	TRBJ2-7	NA	CASSGTGLPYEQYF	TGTGCCAGTAGTGGAACAGGGCTCCCCTACGAGCAGTACTTC
many	TRBV3-1	TRBJ2-3	NA	CASSVEDRATDTQYF	TGTGCCAGCAGCGTTGAAGACCGTGCGACAGATACGCAGTATTTT
many	TRBV2	TRBJ2-5	NA	CASSGRFQETQYF	TGTGCCAGCAGTGGGCGGTTCCAAGAGACCCAGTACTTC
few	TRBV5-1	TRBJ1-5	NA	CASSPAQGPNQPQHF	TGCGCCAGCTCTCCCGCACAGGGACCCAATCAGCCCCAGCATTTT
once	TRBV19	TRBJ2-1	TRBD1	CASSIAGTGVHNEQFF	TGTGCCAGTAGTATTGCAGGGACAGGGGTACACAATGAGCAGTTCTTC
many	TRBV24-1	TRBJ2-1	TRBD2	CATSDTGTSGNYNEQFF	TGTGCCACCAGTGATACCGGGACTAGCGGGAATTACAATGAGCAGTTCTTC
many	TRBV27	TRBJ2-7	NA	CASSSDKRGWGQYF	TGTGCCAGCAGTTCCGACAAGAGGGGGTGGGGGCAGTACTTC
many	TRBV7-9	TRBJ1-2	NA	CASSGQGIYGYTF	TGTGCCAGCAGCGGGCAGGGGATCTATGGCTACACCTTC
few	TRBV19	TRBJ1-1	NA	CASSIRRRGEPMNTEAFF	TGTGCCAGTAGTATACGCAGAAGGGGGGAACCAATGAACACTGAAGCTTTCTTT
NA	TRBV12-3/TRBV12-4	TRBJ1-1	TRBD1	CASSWTGVAAFF	TGTGCCAGCAGTTGGACAGGGGTGGCGGCTTTCTTT
many	TRBV3-1	TRBJ2-3	NA	CASSPTGGPDTQYF	TGTGCCAGCAGCCCGACGGGTGGGCCAGATACGCAGTATTTT
NA	TRBV12-3/TRBV12-4	TRBJ1-2	NA	CASSLSEGGGDGYTF	TGTGCCAGCAGTTTATCGGAGGGAGGAGGCGATGGCTACACCTTC
many	TRBV3-1	TRBJ2-7	TRBD1	CASSQELAGGTHEQYF	TGTGCCAGCAGCCAAGAGCTGGCAGGGGGAACCCACGAGCAGTACTTC
many	TRBV5-5	TRBJ1-1	NA	CASSRYGIRAEAFF	TGTGCCAGCAGCCGGTATGGGATACGGGCTGAAGCTTTCTTT
NA	TRBV3-1	TRBJ2-7	NA	CASSQGGQLPNYERYF	TGTGCCAGCAGCCAGGGGGGACAGTTACCAAACTACGAGCGGTACTTC
many	TRBV10-3	TRBJ2-7	TRBD2	CATRLAPVSYEQYF	TGTGCCACCAGACTAGCGCCAGTTTCCTACGAGCAGTACTTC
NA	TRBV4-1	TRBJ2-1	NA	CASSQEAGWVNEQFF	TGCGCCAGCAGCCAAGAAGCTGGATGGGTCAATGAGCAGTTCTTC
many	TRBV27	TRBJ1-2	NA	CASSFQQGSPYGYTF	TGTGCCAGCAGTTTTCAGCAGGGATCCCCCTATGGCTACACCTTC
many	TRBV11-2	TRBJ2-3	TRBD2	CASSPKAGSTDTQYF	TGTGCCAGCAGTCCTAAAGCGGGGAGCACAGATACGCAGTATTTT